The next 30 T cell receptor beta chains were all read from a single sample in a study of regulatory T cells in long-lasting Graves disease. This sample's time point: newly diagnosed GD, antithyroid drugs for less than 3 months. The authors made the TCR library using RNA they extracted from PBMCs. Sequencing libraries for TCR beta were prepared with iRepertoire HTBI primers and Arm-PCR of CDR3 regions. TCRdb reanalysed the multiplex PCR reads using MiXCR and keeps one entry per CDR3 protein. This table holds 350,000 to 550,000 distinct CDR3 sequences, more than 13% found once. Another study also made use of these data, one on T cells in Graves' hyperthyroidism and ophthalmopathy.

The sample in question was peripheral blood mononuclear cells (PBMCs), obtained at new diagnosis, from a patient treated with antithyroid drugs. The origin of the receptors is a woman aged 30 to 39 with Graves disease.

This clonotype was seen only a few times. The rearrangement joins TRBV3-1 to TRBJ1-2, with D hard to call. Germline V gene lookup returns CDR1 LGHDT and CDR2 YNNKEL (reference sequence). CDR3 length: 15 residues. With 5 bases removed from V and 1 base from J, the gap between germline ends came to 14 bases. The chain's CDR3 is CASSEAFQVNYGYTF. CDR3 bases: TGTGCCAGCAGCGAGGCTTTTCAGGTTAACTATGGCTACACCTTC.

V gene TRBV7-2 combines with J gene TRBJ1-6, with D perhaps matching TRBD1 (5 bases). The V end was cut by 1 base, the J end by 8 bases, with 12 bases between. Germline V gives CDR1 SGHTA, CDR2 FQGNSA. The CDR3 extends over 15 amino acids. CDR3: CASSLVPQGYSPLHF. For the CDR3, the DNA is TGTGCCAGCAGCTTAGTGCCCCAGGGTTATTCACCCCTCCACTTT. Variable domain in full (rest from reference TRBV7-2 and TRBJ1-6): GAGVSQSPSNKVTEKGKDVELRCDPISGHTALYWYRQSLGQGLEFLIYFQGNSAPDKSGLPSDRFSAERTGGSVSTLTIQRTQQEDSAVYLCASSLVPQGYSPLHFGNGTRLTVT.

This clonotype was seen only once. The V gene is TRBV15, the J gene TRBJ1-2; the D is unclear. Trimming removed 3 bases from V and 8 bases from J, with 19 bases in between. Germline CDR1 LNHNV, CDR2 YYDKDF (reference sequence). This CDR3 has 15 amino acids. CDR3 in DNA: TGTGCCACCAGCAGTGATTTAAGGTCCAAGGACGGCTACACCTTC. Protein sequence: CATSSDLRSKDGYTF.

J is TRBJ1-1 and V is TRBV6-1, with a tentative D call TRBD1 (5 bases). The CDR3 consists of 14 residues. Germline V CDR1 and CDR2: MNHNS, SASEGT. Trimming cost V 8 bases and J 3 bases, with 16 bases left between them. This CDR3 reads CASPPHRGDTEAFF. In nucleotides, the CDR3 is TGTGCCAGCCCCCCCCACCGAGGGGACACTGAAGCTTTCTTT.

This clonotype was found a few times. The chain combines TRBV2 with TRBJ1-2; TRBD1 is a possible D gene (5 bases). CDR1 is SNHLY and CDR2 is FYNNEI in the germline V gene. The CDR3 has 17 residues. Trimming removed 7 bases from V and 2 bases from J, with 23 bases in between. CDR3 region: CASNAVELGRGNYGYTF. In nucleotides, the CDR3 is TGTGCCAGCAATGCGGTCGAGTTGGGCCGGGGCAACTATGGCTACACCTTC.

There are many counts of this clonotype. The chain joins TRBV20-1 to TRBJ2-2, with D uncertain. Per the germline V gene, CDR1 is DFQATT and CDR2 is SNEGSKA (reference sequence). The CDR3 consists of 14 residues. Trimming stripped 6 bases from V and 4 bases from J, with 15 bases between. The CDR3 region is CSARRGMGTGELFF. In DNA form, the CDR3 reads TGCAGTGCCCGTCGTGGGATGGGCACCGGGGAGCTGTTTTTT.

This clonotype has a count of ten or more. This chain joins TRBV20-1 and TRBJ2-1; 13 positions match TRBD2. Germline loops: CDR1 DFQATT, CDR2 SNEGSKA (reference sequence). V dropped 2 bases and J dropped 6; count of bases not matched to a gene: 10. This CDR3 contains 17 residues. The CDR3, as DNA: TGCAGTGCTAGACCCAGGACTAGCGGGAGTAAACCCAATGAGCAGTTCTTC. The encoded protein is CSARPRTSGSKPNEQFF.

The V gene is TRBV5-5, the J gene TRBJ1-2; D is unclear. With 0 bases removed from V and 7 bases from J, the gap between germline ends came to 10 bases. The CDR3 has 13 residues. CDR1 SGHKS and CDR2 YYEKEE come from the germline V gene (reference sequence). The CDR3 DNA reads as TGTGCCAGCAGCTTGGTTATTTTGGGTGGCTACACCTTC. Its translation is CASSLVILGGYTF.

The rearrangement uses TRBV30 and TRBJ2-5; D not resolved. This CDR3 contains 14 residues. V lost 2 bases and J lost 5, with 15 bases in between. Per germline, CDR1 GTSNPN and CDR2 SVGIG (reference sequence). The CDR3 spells CAWSLTQELETQYF. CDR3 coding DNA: TGTGCCTGGAGTCTCACCCAGGAGTTGGAGACCCAGTACTTC.

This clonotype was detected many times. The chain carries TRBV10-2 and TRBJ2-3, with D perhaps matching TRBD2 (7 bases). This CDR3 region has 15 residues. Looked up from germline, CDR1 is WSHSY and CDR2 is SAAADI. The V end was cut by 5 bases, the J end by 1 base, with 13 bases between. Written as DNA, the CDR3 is TGCGCCAGCAGTAGGGGGGGCGGCCGCACAGATACGCAGTATTTT. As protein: CASSRGGGRTDTQYF.

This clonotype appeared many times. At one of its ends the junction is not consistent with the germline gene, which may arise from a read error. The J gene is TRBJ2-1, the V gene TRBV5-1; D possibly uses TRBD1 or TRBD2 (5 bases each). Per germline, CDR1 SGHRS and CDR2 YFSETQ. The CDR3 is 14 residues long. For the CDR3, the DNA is TGTGCCAGCAGTCTCCGAGGGGCCTACAATGAGCAGTTCTTC. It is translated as CASSLRGAYNEQFF.

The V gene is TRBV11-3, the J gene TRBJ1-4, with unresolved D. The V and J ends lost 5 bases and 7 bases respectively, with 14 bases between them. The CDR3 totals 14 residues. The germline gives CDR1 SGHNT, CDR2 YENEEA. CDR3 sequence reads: CASSPIRSGEKLFF. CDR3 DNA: TGTGCCAGCAGCCCTATTAGATCCGGTGAAAAACTGTTTTTT. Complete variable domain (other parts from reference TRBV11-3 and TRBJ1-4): EAGVVQSPRYKIIEKKQPVAFWCNPISGHNTLYWYLQNLGQGPELLIRYENEEAVDDSQLPKDRFSAERLKGVDSTLKIQPAELGDSAVYLCASSPIRSGEKLFFGSGTQLSVL.

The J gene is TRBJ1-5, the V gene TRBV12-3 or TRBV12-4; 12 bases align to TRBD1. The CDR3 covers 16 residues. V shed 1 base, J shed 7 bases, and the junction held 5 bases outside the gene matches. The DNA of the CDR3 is TGTGCCAGCAGTTTAGAGGGACAGGGGGCGCGACAGCCCCAGCATTTT. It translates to CASSLEGQGARQPQHF.

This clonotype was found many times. Here the CDR3 reads CASSQVTNEQYF. The DNA for the CDR3 is TGCGCCAGCAGCCAGGTTACGAACGAGCAGTACTTC. The chain carries TRBV5-1 and TRBJ2-7; D is uncertain. The CDR3 contains 12 residues. Germline V CDR1 and CDR2: SGHRS, YFSETQ. V was pared by 4 bases and J by 5 bases, with 10 bases between.

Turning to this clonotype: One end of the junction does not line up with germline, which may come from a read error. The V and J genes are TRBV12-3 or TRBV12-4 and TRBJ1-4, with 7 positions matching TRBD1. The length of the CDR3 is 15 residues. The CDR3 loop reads CASSPTGVSNEKLSF. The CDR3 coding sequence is TGTGCCAGCAGTCCTACAGGGGTCTCTAATGAAAAACTGTCTTTT.

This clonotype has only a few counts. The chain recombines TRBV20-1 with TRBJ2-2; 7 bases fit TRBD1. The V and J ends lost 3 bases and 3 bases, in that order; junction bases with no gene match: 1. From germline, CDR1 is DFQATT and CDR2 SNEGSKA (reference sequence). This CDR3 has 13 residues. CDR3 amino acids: CSARQGDTGELFF. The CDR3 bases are TGCAGTGCTAGGCAGGGGGACACCGGGGAGCTGTTTTTT.

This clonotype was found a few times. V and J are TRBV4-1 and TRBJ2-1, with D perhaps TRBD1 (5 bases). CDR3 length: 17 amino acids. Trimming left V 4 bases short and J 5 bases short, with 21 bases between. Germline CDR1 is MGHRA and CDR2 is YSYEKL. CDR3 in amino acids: CASSPPPGQPCNNEQFF. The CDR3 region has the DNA TGCGCCAGCAGCCCGCCACCAGGACAACCCTGTAACAATGAGCAGTTCTTC.

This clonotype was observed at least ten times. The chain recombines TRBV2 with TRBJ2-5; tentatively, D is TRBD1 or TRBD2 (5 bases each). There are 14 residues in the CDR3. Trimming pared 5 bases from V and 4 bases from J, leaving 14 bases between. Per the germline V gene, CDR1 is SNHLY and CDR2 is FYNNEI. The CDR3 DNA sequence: TGTGCCAGCAGTTCGGGACGTGGGATAGAGACCCAGTACTTC. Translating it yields CASSSGRGIETQYF.

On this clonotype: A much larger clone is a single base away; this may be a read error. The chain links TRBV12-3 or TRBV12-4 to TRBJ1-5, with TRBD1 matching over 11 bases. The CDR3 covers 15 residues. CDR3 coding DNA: TGTGCCAGCAGCACCGGGACAGGGGGTGGTCAGCACCAGCATTTT. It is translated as CASSTGTGGGQHQHF.

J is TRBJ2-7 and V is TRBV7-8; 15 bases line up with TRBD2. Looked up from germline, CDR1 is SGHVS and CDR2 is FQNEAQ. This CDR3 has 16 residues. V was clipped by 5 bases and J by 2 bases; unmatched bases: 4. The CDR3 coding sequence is TGTGCCAGCAGCCCCCGGACTAGCGGGAGGGCCTACGAGCAGTACTTC. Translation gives CASSPRTSGRAYEQYF.

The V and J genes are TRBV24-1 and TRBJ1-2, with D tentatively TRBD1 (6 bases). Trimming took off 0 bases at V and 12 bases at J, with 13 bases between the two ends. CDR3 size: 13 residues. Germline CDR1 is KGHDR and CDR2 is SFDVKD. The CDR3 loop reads CATSDLLAGGDTF. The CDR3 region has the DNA TGTGCCACCAGTGATTTGCTGGCGGGGGGCGACACCTTC.

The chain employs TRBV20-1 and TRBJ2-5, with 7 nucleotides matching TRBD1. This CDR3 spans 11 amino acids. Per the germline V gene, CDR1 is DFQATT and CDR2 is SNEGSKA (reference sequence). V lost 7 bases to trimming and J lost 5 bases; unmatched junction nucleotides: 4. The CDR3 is CSGGGGETQYF. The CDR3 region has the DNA TGCAGTGGAGGGGGCGGGGAGACCCAGTACTTC.

CDR3 coding DNA: TGTGCCAGCAGGGATACTAGCGGGTCCCACAATGAGCAGTTCTTC. It yields the protein CASRDTSGSHNEQFF. The chain has TRBV2 and TRBJ2-1, with TRBD2 matching 9 bases. The junction had 8 bases not matched to a gene; V was cut back by 6 bases and J by 5 bases. CDR3 length equals 15 residues. Germline V gene lookup returns CDR1 SNHLY and CDR2 FYNNEI.

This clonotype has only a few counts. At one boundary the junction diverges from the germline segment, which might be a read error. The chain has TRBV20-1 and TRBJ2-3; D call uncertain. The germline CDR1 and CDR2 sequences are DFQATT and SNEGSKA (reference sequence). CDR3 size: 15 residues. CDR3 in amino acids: CSAGDSTKVPDTQYF. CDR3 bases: TGCAGTGCTGGAGACTCAACCAAGGTCCCAGATACGCAGTATTTT.

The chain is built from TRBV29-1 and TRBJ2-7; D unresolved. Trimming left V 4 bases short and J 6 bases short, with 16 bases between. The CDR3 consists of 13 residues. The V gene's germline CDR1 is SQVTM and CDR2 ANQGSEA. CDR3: CSVAFNSYLEQYF. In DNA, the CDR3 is TGCAGCGTTGCTTTTAATAGCTACCTCGAGCAGTACTTC.

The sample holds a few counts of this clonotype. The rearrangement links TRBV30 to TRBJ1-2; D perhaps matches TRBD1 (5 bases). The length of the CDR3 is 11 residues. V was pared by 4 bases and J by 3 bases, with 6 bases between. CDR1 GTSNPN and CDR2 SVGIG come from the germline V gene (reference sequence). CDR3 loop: CAWTGDYGYTF. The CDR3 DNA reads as TGTGCCTGGACGGGGGACTATGGCTACACCTTC.

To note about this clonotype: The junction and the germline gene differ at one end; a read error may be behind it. The CDR3, as DNA: TGTGCCAGTAGTATTTACTTGGCTAGCGGGAGCCCCCCCACCTTC. Translation: CASSIYLASGSPPTF. This chain links TRBV19 with TRBJ2-1; 10 nucleotides agree with TRBD2. This CDR3 comprises 15 residues. The V gene's germline CDR1 is LNHDA and CDR2 SQIVND (reference sequence).

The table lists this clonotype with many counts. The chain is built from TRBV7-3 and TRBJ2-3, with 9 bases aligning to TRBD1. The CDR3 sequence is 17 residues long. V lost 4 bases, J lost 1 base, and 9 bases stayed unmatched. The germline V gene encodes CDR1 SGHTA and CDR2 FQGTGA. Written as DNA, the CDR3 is TGTGCCAGCAGCTCCCCACGGACAGGGGTCGGCACAGATACGCAGTATTTT. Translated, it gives CASSSPRTGVGTDTQYF.

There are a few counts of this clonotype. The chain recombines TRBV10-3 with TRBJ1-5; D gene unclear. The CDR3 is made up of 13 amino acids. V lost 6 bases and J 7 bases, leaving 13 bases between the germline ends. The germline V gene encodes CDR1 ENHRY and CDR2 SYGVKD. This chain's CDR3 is CAISDSVSQPQHF. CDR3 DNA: TGTGCCATCAGCGACTCCGTAAGCCAGCCCCAGCATTTT.

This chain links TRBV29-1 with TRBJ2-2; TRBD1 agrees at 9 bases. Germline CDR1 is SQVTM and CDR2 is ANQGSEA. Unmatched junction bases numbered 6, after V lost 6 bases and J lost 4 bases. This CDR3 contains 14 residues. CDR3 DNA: TGCAGCGTGACCGGGACAGGGATCACCGGGGAGCTGTTTTTT. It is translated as CSVTGTGITGELFF.